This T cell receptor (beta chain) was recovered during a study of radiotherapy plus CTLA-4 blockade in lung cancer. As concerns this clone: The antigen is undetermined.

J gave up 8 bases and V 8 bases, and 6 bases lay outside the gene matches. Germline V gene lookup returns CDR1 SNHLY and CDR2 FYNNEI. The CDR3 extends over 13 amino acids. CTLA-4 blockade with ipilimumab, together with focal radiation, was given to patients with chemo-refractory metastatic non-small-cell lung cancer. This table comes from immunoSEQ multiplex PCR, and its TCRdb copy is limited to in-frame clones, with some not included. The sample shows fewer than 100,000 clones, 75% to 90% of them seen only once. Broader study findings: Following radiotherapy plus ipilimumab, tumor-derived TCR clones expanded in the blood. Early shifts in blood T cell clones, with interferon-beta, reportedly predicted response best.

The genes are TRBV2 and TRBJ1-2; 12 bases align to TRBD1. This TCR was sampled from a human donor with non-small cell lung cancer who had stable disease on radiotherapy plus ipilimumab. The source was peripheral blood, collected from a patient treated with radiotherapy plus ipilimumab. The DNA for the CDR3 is TGTGCCAGCGGGGGACAGGGGGCCTACGGCTACACCTTC. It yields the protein CASGGQGAYGYTF.